The 25 T cell receptor beta chains below were found in one sample sequenced in a study of vaccination effects on CD4 cells after COVID-19. Their recognized antigens are unknown. Some clones are missing from TCRdb's copy, which holds only in-frame ones; the method was immunoSEQ multiplex PCR. This repertoire shows 35,000 to 55,000 clones, around 70% found once; its top ten account for about 10%. A roughly 10-day culture period preceded the isolation of CD4+ T cells. Each participant received a vaccine that was either BNT162b2 or mRNA-1273, given as two doses. The specimen comprised CD4+ T cells from PBMCs cultured without peptide, sampled after COVID-19 vaccination. The receptors come from a human donor who received a COVID-19 vaccine.

This chain joins TRBV2 and TRBJ2-3, with 9 bases fitting TRBD2. With V trimmed by 6 bases and J by 4 bases, 8 bases remained unmatched. The CDR3 spans 15 residues. The germline V gene encodes CDR1 SNHLY and CDR2 FYNNEI. CDR3 nucleotide sequence: TGTGCCAGCAGGGTGGCTAGCGGGAACGCAGATACGCAGTATTTT. Translation gives CASRVASGNADTQYF.

The V and J genes are TRBV11-3 and TRBJ2-1; D is undetermined. The germline V gene encodes CDR1 SGHNT and CDR2 YENEEA. The CDR3 contains 12 residues. CDR3 nucleotides: TGTGCGGTCGGAGCGAGATACAATGAGCAGTTCTTC. Translated, it gives CAVGARYNEQFF.

This clone was picked up a small number of times. The chain combines TRBV12-3 or TRBV12-4 with TRBJ2-7, with 8 bases lining up with TRBD2. The CDR3 contains 13 residues. Trimming took 1 base from V and 6 from J; bases not matched to a gene: 2. CDR3 loop: CASSLGGGSEQYF. In nucleotides, the CDR3 is TGTGCCAGCAGTTTAGGCGGGGGGTCCGAGCAGTACTTC.

The CDR3 sequence is CASSPLYEQYF. CDR3 nucleotide sequence: TGTGCCAGCAGTCCACTCTACGAGCAGTACTTC. V usage is TRBV2 and J usage is TRBJ2-7; D gene uncertain. Trimming cost V 5 bases and J 3 bases, with 5 bases left between them. Germline V gene lookup returns CDR1 SNHLY and CDR2 FYNNEI. This CDR3 is 11 amino acids long.

This clone was counted a few times. This chain uses TRBV10-2 with TRBJ1-2; D remains unclear. CDR3 length equals 15 residues. The V gene lost 2 bases and the J gene lost 4 bases, with 14 bases spanning the gap. Germline V gene data show CDR1 as WSHSY and CDR2 as SAAADI. The CDR3 nucleotides read TGCGCCAGCAGTGAGGCCTACGGGTCTCGCTATGGCTACACCTTC. It translates to CASSEAYGSRYGYTF.

V is TRBV18 and J is TRBJ2-7, with D perhaps given as TRBD1 or TRBD2 (5 bases each). The germline V gene encodes CDR1 KGHSH and CDR2 LQKENI. Trimming left V 3 bases short and J 3 bases short, with 12 bases between. The CDR3 contains 14 residues. The CDR3: CASSPTRDGYEQYF. The CDR3 region has the DNA TGTGCCAGCTCACCGACCCGGGACGGCTACGAGCAGTACTTC.

The gene calls are TRBV12-3 or TRBV12-4 and TRBJ1-2; a weak D match, TRBD1 (5 bases). This CDR3 has 12 residues. The V gene lost 6 bases and the J gene lost 8 bases, with 13 bases spanning the gap. The CDR3 protein is CASSNLGGGYTF. CDR3 bases: TGTGCCAGCAGCAACCTTGGGGGGGGCTACACCTTC.

The chain couples TRBV20-1 to TRBJ1-1, with D possibly being TRBD1 (6 bases). This CDR3 comprises 11 residues. The V gene lost 3 bases and the J gene lost 11 bases, with 13 bases spanning the gap. Germline lookup yields CDR1 DFQATT and CDR2 SNEGSKA (reference sequence). The CDR3 here is CSARPGARAFF. The DNA for the CDR3 is TGCAGTGCTAGGCCAGGGGCTAGGGCTTTCTTT.

The J gene is TRBJ2-4, the V gene TRBV5-8, with D maybe TRBD1 (5 bases). The CDR3 length is 18 residues. Germline lookup yields CDR1 SGHTS and CDR2 YDEGEE. Trimming pared 2 bases from V and 7 bases from J, leaving 25 bases between. The CDR3 DNA follows: TGTGCCAGCAGCTTAGGAATCGTAGGACACGAGGTACGGAACATTCAGTACTTC. Protein: CASSLGIVGHEVRNIQYF.

This clone was counted only a few times. The chain joins TRBV4-1 to TRBJ1-1; D is ambiguous. The CDR3 extends over 16 amino acids. The germline gives CDR1 MGHRA, CDR2 YSYEKL. Trimming cost V 1 base and J 4 bases, with 16 bases left between them. The CDR3 protein is CASSQASVQMGTEAFF. CDR3 nucleotides: TGCGCCAGCAGCCAAGCCTCGGTACAAATGGGCACTGAAGCTTTCTTT.

Concerning this clone itself: Other DNA variants within this sample encode the same CDR3. CDR3 amino acids: CASSLGQLNEKLFF. Here the CDR3 DNA reads TGCGCCAGCAGCTTGGGACAGCTTAATGAAAAACTGTTTTTT. V gene TRBV5-1 combines with J gene TRBJ1-4, with D possibly TRBD1 on 5 matching bases. This CDR3 comprises 14 residues. The germline CDR1 and CDR2 sequences are SGHRS and YFSETQ. Deletions cut 0 bases from V and 4 bases from J, with 7 bases between.

The CDR3 DNA reads TGTGCCAGCAGCCGGTTAAAGATTGGTGGGCCTAACTATGGCTACACCTTC. Translation: CASSRLKIGGPNYGYTF. This chain connects TRBV6-2 or TRBV6-3 to TRBJ1-2; no clear D gene. Germline V gives CDR1 MNHEY, CDR2 SVGEGT. The ends were cut back, 6 bases at V and 0 bases at J, with 20 bases in the middle. The CDR3 is made up of 17 amino acids.

The chain is built from TRBV12-3 or TRBV12-4 and TRBJ2-7, with 8 bases lining up with TRBD1. The CDR3 runs to 13 residues. V lost 6 bases to trimming and J lost 2 bases; unmatched junction nucleotides: 3. The DNA of the CDR3 is TGTGCCAGCAGGGGACAGGCGACCTACGAGCAGTACTTC. It codes for CASRGQATYEQYF.

The chain links TRBV27 to TRBJ1-1, with 9 bases aligning to TRBD1. V dropped 0 bases and J dropped 3; count of bases not matched to a gene: 8. CDR1 MNHEY and CDR2 SMNVEV come from the germline V gene (reference sequence). This CDR3 contains 17 residues. The CDR3 DNA reads as TGTGCCAGCAGTTTATCCCCCTTGACAGGGGGGTACACTGAAGCTTTCTTT. This encodes CASSLSPLTGGYTEAFF.

The chain carries TRBV10-3 and TRBJ2-1, with TRBD2 identical over 12 bases. J was trimmed by 0 bases and V by 2 bases; bases with no gene match: 8. The CDR3 has 19 residues. Germline V gene data show CDR1 as ENHRY and CDR2 as SYGVKD. The DNA of the CDR3 is TGTGCCATCAGTGAGGGACTAGCGGGAACCGAGAGCTCCTACAATGAGCAGTTCTTC. This translates into CAISEGLAGTESSYNEQFF.

The chain is built from TRBV5-1 and TRBJ2-7, with D perhaps matching TRBD1 or TRBD2 (6 bases each). V lost 2 bases, J lost 2 bases, and 11 bases lay in between. Per germline, CDR1 SGHRS and CDR2 YFSETQ. This CDR3 region has 14 residues. In DNA, the CDR3 is TGCGCCAGCAGCTTTGGGGGGCGAGCCTACGAGCAGTACTTC. Its translation is CASSFGGRAYEQYF.

The chain couples TRBV24-1 to TRBJ2-2, with D unresolved. The germline gives CDR1 KGHDR, CDR2 SFDVKD. V gave up 3 bases and J gave up 5 bases, with 0 bases separating them. The CDR3 loop spans 11 amino acids. The CDR3, as DNA: TGTGCCACCAGTGATACCGGGGAGCTGTTTTTT. Translating gives CATSDTGELFF.

V usage is TRBV3-1 (or the pseudogene TRBV3-2) and J usage is TRBJ1-1; D is unresolved. The V end was cut by 5 bases, the J end by 0 bases, with 7 bases between. This CDR3 comprises 13 residues. Germline CDR1 LGHDT, CDR2 YNNKEL (reference sequence). The CDR3 DNA reads as TGTGCCAGCAGCTCGATGGTGAACACTGAAGCTTTCTTT. Translation gives CASSSMVNTEAFF.

J is TRBJ2-3 and V is TRBV5-6, with unresolved D. CDR3 length: 16 residues. Germline V gives CDR1 SGHDT, CDR2 YYEEEE. V lost 1 base to trimming and J lost 3 bases, with 15 bases between them. The CDR3 DNA reads as TGTGCCAGCAGCTTGTTGGCTACGGAGTCGACAGATACGCAGTATTTT. Amino acids: CASSLLATESTDTQYF.

This chain connects TRBV5-6 to TRBJ1-1; tentatively, D is TRBD1 (5 bases). Germline CDR1 and CDR2: SGHDT and YYEEEE. CDR3 size: 14 residues. V gave up 2 bases and J gave up 4 bases, with 12 bases separating them. The CDR3 here is CASSLRSRGTEAFF. The CDR3 DNA reads as TGTGCCAGCAGCTTACGGAGTAGGGGCACTGAAGCTTTCTTT.

The chain recombines TRBV11-2 with TRBJ2-7, with 10 bases aligning to TRBD1. CDR3 length: 19 residues. Germline CDR1 is SGHAT and CDR2 is FQNNGV. V was pared by 6 bases and J by 0 bases, with 17 bases of the junction left unmatched. CDR3 sequence: CASSHSGGDRGRLSYEQYF. The CDR3 DNA sequence: TGTGCCAGCAGTCATAGTGGGGGGGACAGGGGACGTCTCTCCTACGAGCAGTACTTC.

The chain joins TRBV15 to TRBJ2-6, with D uncertain. Germline loops: CDR1 LNHNV, CDR2 YYDKDF (reference sequence). Trimming shortened V by 0 bases and J by 3 bases, and 6 bases separated the two germline ends. This CDR3 contains 15 residues. Here the CDR3 reads CATSREQIGANVLTF. CDR3 DNA sequence: TGTGCCACCAGCAGAGAACAGATTGGGGCCAACGTCCTGACTTTC.

The chain combines TRBV18 with TRBJ2-7, with D possibly called TRBD1 or TRBD2 (5 bases each). This CDR3 is built from 18 residues. Per the germline V gene, CDR1 is KGHSH and CDR2 is LQKENI. V was cut by 0 bases and J by 3 bases, with 21 bases left in between. The CDR3 DNA reads as TGTGCCAGCTCACCACCGAATGTAATTCCGAGGGGATTCTACGAGCAGTACTTC. This gives the protein CASSPPNVIPRGFYEQYF.

The chain couples TRBV29-1 to TRBJ2-4; TRBD1 agrees at 8 bases. Germline CDR1 reads SQVTM; CDR2 reads ANQGSEA. The V and J ends lost 6 bases and 7 bases, in that order; junction bases with no gene match: 5. This CDR3 has 12 amino acids. In DNA, the CDR3 is TGCAGCGTGACGACAGGGGAGAACATTCAGTACTTC. Amino acid sequence: CSVTTGENIQYF.

This chain connects TRBV10-2 to TRBJ2-3; 11 nucleotides line up with TRBD1. The J segment lost 2 bases and the V segment lost 6 bases, leaving 10 bases of the junction unmatched. Germline loops: CDR1 WSHSY, CDR2 SAAADI. The CDR3 covers 17 residues. The CDR3 region is CASRTDRGPISTDTQYF. The DNA for the CDR3 is TGCGCCAGCAGAACGGACAGGGGGCCCATATCCACAGATACGCAGTATTTT.